This TCR beta chain was captured in a study of shared clonotypes between healthy human individuals. The wider study: Donors had three CD4 naive, three CD4 memory, two CD8 naive and one CD8 memory plate apiece. Study observations and caveats: A handful of donors held about 5% of naive CD4 clonotypes in common. Generation of non-shared clonotypes was less probable than generation of clonotypes shared by all four donors.

A CD45RA+ naive subset and a CD45RA-negative memory subset were split from CD4+ cells. The ends were cut back, 4 bases at V and 3 bases at J, with 6 bases in the middle. The CDR3 runs to 13 residues. CDR1 SEHNR and CDR2 FQNEAQ come from the germline V gene (reference sequence). The protocol was immunoSEQ multiplex PCR, while the TCRdb copy is restricted to in-frame clones and leaves out a portion. Among under 650,000 clones listed, approximately 95% were seen once. Note on this clone: What it binds is unknown.

This receptor was obtained from a woman in her twenties or thirties in good health. This sequence joins TRBV7-9 and TRBJ2-2, with TRBD2 as a possible D gene (6 bases). Sequencing was performed on naive CD4+ T cells sorted from blood. Subset noted: CD45RA+ positively selected. The CDR3 nucleotides read TGTGCCAGCAGCTGGGACTACACCGGGGAGCTGTTTTTT. Translating gives CASSWDYTGELFF.